These 32 T cell receptor beta chains originate from one sample sequenced in a study of long-term antiretroviral therapy in people with HIV. With survey level as its setting, the immunoSEQ assay was v3.0. TCRdb's copy holds only in-frame clones and misses some; the assay was immunoSEQ multiplex PCR. The sample holds about 23,000 clones, roughly 80% seen once. Specimen: unsorted PBMCs, collected 0.3 years after starting antiretroviral therapy. All receptors come from a man aged 50 to 59 with HIV.

Only one count was recorded for this clone. The CDR3 region is CASSPGLSGNTIYF. The CDR3 DNA reads TGTGCCAGCAGCCCGGGACTGTCTGGAAACACCATATATTTT. The gene calls are TRBV11-2 and TRBJ1-3; TRBD1 is a possible D gene (5 bases). The CDR3 spans 14 residues. Trimming took 5 bases from V and 1 from J, leaving 9 bases between them. Per the germline V gene, CDR1 is SGHAT and CDR2 is FQNNGV.

The chain recombines TRBV27 with TRBJ1-6; D might be TRBD1 (6 bases). V dropped 5 bases and J dropped 5 bases, with 7 bases sitting between them. The CDR3 has 13 residues. The germline V gene encodes CDR1 MNHEY and CDR2 SMNVEV (reference sequence). The chain's CDR3 is CASSRGHNSPLHF. The CDR3 bases are TGTGCCAGCAGTCGGGGGCATAATTCACCCCTCCACTTT.

This clone was found once. V gene TRBV5-6 combines with J gene TRBJ2-2, with D tentatively TRBD1 (7 bases). V was shortened by 1 base and J by 4 bases, with 20 bases between the two germline ends. This CDR3 has 18 amino acids. Germline V gene data show CDR1 as SGHDT and CDR2 as YYEEEE. The CDR3 region is CASSLRSRGRSSTGELFF. CDR3 sequence (DNA): TGTGCCAGCAGCTTGAGGAGCAGGGGGAGGTCATCCACCGGGGAGCTGTTTTTT.

The chain combines TRBV7-2 with TRBJ2-1; D gene uncertain. Looked up from germline, CDR1 is SGHTA and CDR2 is FQGNSA. The CDR3 spans 13 residues. Trimming stripped 1 base from V and 7 bases from J, with 8 bases between. DNA of the CDR3: TGTGCCAGCAGCTTAGGTGGCGGTAATGAGCAGTTCTTC. It is translated as CASSLGGGNEQFF. The full variable domain, its missing parts supplied by reference TRBV7-2 and TRBJ2-1, is GAGVSQSPSNKVTEKGKDVELRCDPISGHTALYWYRQSLGQGLEFLIYFQGNSAPDKSGLPSDRFSAERTGGSVSTLTIQRTQQEDSAVYLCASSLGGGNEQFFGPGTRLTVL.

V and J are TRBV19 and TRBJ2-7; a possible D gene is TRBD2 (5 bases). CDR1 and CDR2 (germline): LNHDA, SQIVND (reference sequence). This CDR3 is built from 13 residues. Trimming removed 6 bases at V and 1 base at J, with 10 bases between. The CDR3 here is CASRPEGSYEQYF. CDR3 sequence (DNA): TGTGCCAGTAGACCTGAGGGTTCCTACGAGCAGTACTTC.

The genes are TRBV9 and TRBJ2-1; D perhaps matches TRBD2 (7 bases). Deletions cut 3 bases from V and 7 bases from J, with 17 bases between. This CDR3 is built from 15 residues. In germline, CDR1 is SGDLS, CDR2 YYNGEE. CDR3 coding DNA: TGTGCCAGCAGCGATCCCAGGGAGGGGGGGAATGAGCAGTTCTTC. This gives the protein CASSDPREGGNEQFF.

This clone was detected a few times. The V gene is TRBV7-9, the J gene TRBJ1-5; TRBD1 aligns across 7 bases. The CDR3 contains 17 residues. Germline V lookup: CDR1 SEHNR, CDR2 FQNEAQ (reference sequence). Unmatched junction bases numbered 13, after V lost 4 bases and J lost 4 bases. CDR3 DNA: TGTGCCAGCAGCTCGTGGACAGGCCGCTCAGATAATCAGCCCCAGCATTTT. Amino acid sequence: CASSSWTGRSDNQPQHF.

The chain employs TRBV19 and TRBJ1-1; weak D call: TRBD1 (6 bases). Trimming shortened V by 4 bases and J by 1 base, and 10 bases separated the two germline ends. The CDR3 extends over 14 amino acids. Looked up from germline, CDR1 is LNHDA and CDR2 is SQIVND (reference sequence). The CDR3 is CASSNDRRNTEAFF. Written as DNA, the CDR3 is TGTGCCAGTAGTAACGACAGGAGGAACACTGAAGCTTTCTTT.

This clone has only a few counts. The chain is built from TRBV5-1 and TRBJ1-6; the D gene is possibly TRBD1 (6 bases). This CDR3 has 14 residues. The germline gives CDR1 SGHRS, CDR2 YFSETQ. V gave up 2 bases and J gave up 9 bases, with 12 bases separating them. CDR3 sequence (DNA): TGCGCCAGCAGCTTCGGGACATCTTCTTCACCCCTCCACTTT. It codes for CASSFGTSSSPLHF.

The chain has TRBV4-1 and TRBJ2-7; D gene uncertain. CDR3 length: 14 amino acids. V dropped 4 bases and J dropped 2 bases, with 12 bases sitting between them. CDR1 and CDR2 from the germline V gene are MGHRA and YSYEKL. The CDR3 DNA reads TGCGCCAGCAGCCCCGCGTGGGCCGCCTACGAGCAGTACTTC. This translates into CASSPAWAAYEQYF.

The chain is built from TRBV9 and TRBJ1-2; TRBD1 is a possible D gene (6 bases). This CDR3 is built from 14 residues. In germline, CDR1 is SGDLS, CDR2 YYNGEE. Trimming cost V 3 bases and J 5 bases, with 14 bases left between them. CDR3 amino acids: CASSARTEGYGYTF. The CDR3 coding sequence is TGTGCCAGCAGCGCCCGGACAGAGGGTTATGGCTACACCTTC.

CDR3 in DNA: TGTGCCAGCAGCTTAGTTTCGGCTTACAATGAGCAGTTCTTC. It specifies CASSLVSAYNEQFF. The chain carries TRBV7-9 and TRBJ2-1; D gene ambiguous. CDR3 size: 14 residues. The germline V gene has CDR1 SEHNR and CDR2 FQNEAQ (reference sequence). The germline V and J ends were trimmed by 1 base and 4 bases, with 8 bases remaining between them.

This clone was recorded once. V and J are TRBV5-5 and TRBJ2-3; 9 bases are a match to TRBD2. Trimming cost V 1 base and J 1 base; bases outside gene matches: 10. This CDR3 is built from 18 residues. Germline assignment: CDR1 SGHKS and CDR2 YYEKEE (reference sequence). The DNA for the CDR3 is TGTGCCAGCAGCTTGTTACTAGCGGGTTGGGAGGGCACAGATACGCAGTATTTT. Translated: CASSLLLAGWEGTDTQYF.

This clone came up a few times. The chain carries TRBV5-1 and TRBJ1-2, with 9 bases lining up with TRBD1. V lost 4 bases and J lost 7; bases outside the gene matches: 8. Germline CDR1 SGHRS, CDR2 YFSETQ. The CDR3 covers 14 residues. CDR3 DNA sequence: TGCGCCAGCAGCCCTCTCGGACAGGGGCTTGGCTACACCTTC. As protein: CASSPLGQGLGYTF.

This chain uses TRBV30 with TRBJ2-7, with 7 bases fitting TRBD2. The germline V gene encodes CDR1 GTSNPN and CDR2 SVGIG (reference sequence). J was trimmed by 2 bases and V by 5 bases; bases with no gene match: 6. The CDR3 is made up of 13 amino acids. The CDR3 coding sequence is TGTGCCTGGTGGGGGGGGGAGGCCTACGAGCAGTACTTC. This encodes CAWWGGEAYEQYF.

This clone was recorded a few times. J is TRBJ2-2 and V is TRBV10-3; a weak D match, TRBD1 (5 bases). The CDR3 consists of 14 residues. V was shortened by 3 bases and J by 3 bases, with 8 bases between the two germline ends. In germline, CDR1 is ENHRY, CDR2 SYGVKD. Here the CDR3 reads CAISDRVDTGELFF. The CDR3 DNA reads TGTGCCATCAGTGACAGGGTGGACACCGGGGAGCTGTTTTTT.

The chain recombines TRBV6-5 with TRBJ2-1, with 7 positions matching TRBD1. V was pared by 5 bases and J by 1 base, with 2 bases of the junction left unmatched. This CDR3 is built from 14 residues. Germline-derived CDR1 and CDR2 are MNHEY and SVGAGI. The CDR3 region is CASSPGQSYNEQFF. The CDR3 DNA is TGTGCCAGCAGTCCGGGACAGTCCTACAATGAGCAGTTCTTC.

V usage is TRBV6-5 and J usage is TRBJ1-4; TRBD1 matches 7 bases. Trimming cost V 6 bases and J 2 bases; bases outside gene matches: 3. The CDR3 contains 14 residues. Germline CDR1 reads MNHEY; CDR2 reads SVGAGI. CDR3 in amino acids: CASRQTGTNEKLFF. DNA for the CDR3: TGTGCCAGCAGGCAGACAGGGACTAATGAAAAACTGTTTTTT.

The rearrangement uses TRBV28 and TRBJ1-2, with TRBD1 as a possible D gene (5 bases). Germline loops: CDR1 MDHEN, CDR2 SYDVKM. This CDR3 spans 15 amino acids. Deletions cut 4 bases from V and 5 bases from J, with 17 bases between. CDR3 sequence reads: CASSYPGSEGYGYTF. The CDR3 coding sequence is TGTGCCAGCAGTTATCCGGGTTCGGAGGGGTATGGCTACACCTTC.

The chain joins TRBV5-1 to TRBJ2-1; D uncertain. This CDR3 region has 17 residues. The V gene's germline CDR1 is SGHRS and CDR2 YFSETQ. V lost 0 bases and J lost 9, with 22 bases in between. In DNA, the CDR3 is TGCGCCAGCAGCTTGGTGGGCAGACAATTGGGCCCGCGTGAGCAGTTCTTC. It codes for CASSLVGRQLGPREQFF.

The chain uses TRBV28 and TRBJ1-2; 10 bases line up with TRBD1. CDR1 is MDHEN, CDR2 SYDVKM, per germline. After removal of 4 bases from V and 8 bases from J, the junction contained 7 bases not matched to a gene. CDR3 length: 14 amino acids. CDR3 bases: TGTGCCAGCAGTTCGACAGGGGGCACTGGGGGCTACACCTTC. Protein: CASSSTGGTGGYTF.

V and J are TRBV6-1 and TRBJ1-5, with a possible D match to TRBD1 (5 bases). Germline assignment: CDR1 MNHNS and CDR2 SASEGT. The CDR3 contains 15 residues. With 8 bases removed from V and 1 base from J, the gap between germline ends came to 15 bases. CDR3 nucleotide sequence: TGTGCCAGCTCTTGGACACGGCGGAGCAATCAGCCCCAGCATTTT. It yields the protein CASSWTRRSNQPQHF.

This chain uses TRBV4-1 with TRBJ2-5; possibly TRBD1 for D (5 bases). This CDR3 is 16 amino acids long. Per germline, CDR1 MGHRA and CDR2 YSYEKL. Deletions cut 4 bases from V and 2 bases from J, with 17 bases between. The CDR3 bases are TGCGCCAGCAGCCTTTTCCCAGGGTTACGGCAAGAGACCCAGTACTTC. This encodes CASSLFPGLRQETQYF.

The chain couples TRBV27 to TRBJ1-1; D gene uncertain. Trimming pared 0 bases from V and 4 bases from J, leaving 6 bases between. Germline CDR1 reads MNHEY; CDR2 reads SMNVEV (reference sequence). The CDR3 sequence is 13 residues long. This chain's CDR3 is CASSLSLGTEAFF. CDR3 sequence (DNA): TGTGCCAGCAGTTTATCGCTCGGCACTGAAGCTTTCTTT.

The chain joins TRBV19 to TRBJ2-7; possible D gene TRBD1, 5 bases. Germline CDR1 and CDR2: LNHDA and SQIVND (reference sequence). With 5 bases removed from V and 2 bases from J, the gap between germline ends came to 16 bases. The CDR3 has 15 amino acids. CDR3 amino acids: CASSVQGSNPYEQYF. The DNA for the CDR3 is TGTGCCAGTAGTGTCCAGGGATCGAATCCCTACGAGCAGTACTTC.

This chain joins TRBV18 and TRBJ2-6; no clear D. Germline V gives CDR1 KGHSH, CDR2 LQKENI. Trimming cost V 3 bases and J 4 bases, with 10 bases left between them. CDR3 length equals 15 residues. The CDR3 bases are TGTGCCAGCTCACCTACAAGGGAAGGGGCCAACGTCCTGACTTTC. This gives the protein CASSPTREGANVLTF.

The V gene is TRBV14, the J gene TRBJ1-2; tentative D call: TRBD1 (6 bases). V lost 3 bases to trimming and J lost 1 base, with 15 bases between them. The germline V gene has CDR1 SGHDN and CDR2 FVKESK. The CDR3 has 16 amino acids. DNA for the CDR3: TGTGCCAGCAGCCAGCGTTACGGACAGTATAACTATGGCTACACCTTC. It specifies CASSQRYGQYNYGYTF.

V is TRBV28 and J is TRBJ1-5, with D unresolved. CDR1 and CDR2 (germline): MDHEN, SYDVKM. Trimming stripped 3 bases from V and 4 bases from J, with 7 bases between. The CDR3 spans 13 residues. The CDR3 DNA is TGTGCCAGCAGTTTCGGGCAAAATCAGCCCCAGCATTTT. Protein sequence: CASSFGQNQPQHF. Filled out from reference TRBV28 and TRBJ1-5, the complete variable domain reads DVKVTQSSRYLVKRTGEKVFLECVQDMDHENMFWYRQDPGLGLRLIYFSYDVKMKEKGDIPEGYSVSREKKERFSLILESASTNQTSMYLCASSFGQNQPQHFGDGTRLSIL.

The V and J genes are TRBV30 and TRBJ2-7; D is undetermined. In germline, CDR1 is GTSNPN, CDR2 SVGIG (reference sequence). V gave up 2 bases and J gave up 2 bases, with 13 bases separating them. This CDR3 is built from 14 residues. CDR3 coding DNA: TGTGCCTGGAGTCCCCGACCCATACCCTACGAGCAGTACTTC. This translates into CAWSPRPIPYEQYF.

This rearrangement joins TRBV12-5 to TRBJ2-1; 10 bases map to TRBD1. CDR3 size: 19 residues. Germline lookup yields CDR1 LGHNT and CDR2 FRNRAP. V gave up 4 bases and J gave up 9 bases; unmatched junction bases: 21. The chain's CDR3 is CASGSIPIMDRGGMGEQFF. The DNA for the CDR3 is TGTGCTAGTGGTTCCATTCCGATCATGGACAGGGGGGGCATGGGTGAGCAGTTCTTC.

V gene TRBV9 combines with J gene TRBJ2-4; the D call may be TRBD1 or TRBD2 (5 bases each). V shed 0 bases and J shed 8 bases, with 21 bases lying between them. Germline loops: CDR1 SGDLS, CDR2 YYNGEE. The CDR3 length is 17 residues. The chain's CDR3 is CASSVVSWGGGKDIQYF. DNA for the CDR3: TGTGCCAGCAGCGTAGTGTCTTGGGGTGGGGGAAAGGACATTCAGTACTTC.

The chain couples TRBV28 to TRBJ2-1; 8 bases agree with TRBD2. This CDR3 has 13 residues. Germline V gene sequence: CDR1 MDHEN, CDR2 SYDVKM. J gave up 9 bases and V 8 bases, and 9 bases lay outside the gene matches. CDR3 nucleotide sequence: TGTGCCAGCGGGAGCGGGAGCGGCGGTGAGCAGTTCTTC. This codes for CASGSGSGGEQFF.